The source of this TCR beta chain is a study of long-term antiretroviral therapy in people with HIV. The CDR3 runs 12 residues. Trimming pared 3 bases from V and 7 bases from J, leaving 9 bases between. Germline assignment: CDR1 MNHEY and CDR2 SMNVEV (reference sequence). About this clone itself: Its antigen is unidentified.

Version v3.0 of the immunoSEQ assay ran at survey level. Assay used: immunoSEQ multiplex PCR; TCRdb lists only in-frame clones, some missing. The sample yields 29,000 or so clones, almost 95% seen once. General study findings and limits: Relative to transplant donor controls, diversity remained lower despite increasing after ART. Researchers lacked any data on ART adherence, viral resistance or therapy changes.

Sampling of each donor yielded at least one pre-ART PBMC sample and at least two post-ART PBMC samples. The source is a man aged 45-65 years with HIV. The specimen comprised unsorted PBMCs, sampled more than 7.1 years after starting antiretroviral therapy. This chain links TRBV27 with TRBJ1-1; TRBD1 might be the D (5 bases). CDR3 nucleotide sequence: TGTGCCAGCAGTTTCACGGGGGGTGAAGCTTTCTTT. Translation gives CASSFTGGEAFF.